This T cell receptor beta chain was retrieved from a study of T cells in Graves' hyperthyroidism and ophthalmopathy. Study background: It was at initial diagnosis, before any treatment, that peripheral blood was collected.

Exclusion of patients followed from uncontrolled infection, other autoimmune disease, pregnancy or lactation. What was amplified from RNA transcripts were TCR beta CDR3 regions. The HTBI primer set served for first-round RT-PCR of the TCR CDR3. TCRdb redid the calling of the multiplex PCR reads with MiXCR, one entry per CDR3 protein. The data show 350,000 or so distinct CDR3 sequences, with around 20% seen just once and around half held by the top ten. Details on this clonotype: Antigen unknown.

The study's findings and limits: Blood samples included most of the expanded thyroid clonotypes exceeding 0.001. Before onset, ophthalmopathy was predicted by the model a median about 6.2 months earlier.

The CDR3 extends over 15 amino acids. Trimming cost V 3 bases and J 5 bases; bases outside gene matches: 8. CDR1 and CDR2 from the germline V gene are KGHSH and LQKENI. The TCR originated in a woman between 45 and 65 years old with Graves' hyperthyroidism. The sample consisted of blood. This sequence joins TRBV18 and TRBJ2-7, with 9 bases aligning to TRBD2. CDR3 protein: CASSPSGGRAHEQYF. The CDR3 nucleotides read TGTGCCAGCTCACCGTCAGGCGGGAGGGCCCACGAGCAGTACTTC.